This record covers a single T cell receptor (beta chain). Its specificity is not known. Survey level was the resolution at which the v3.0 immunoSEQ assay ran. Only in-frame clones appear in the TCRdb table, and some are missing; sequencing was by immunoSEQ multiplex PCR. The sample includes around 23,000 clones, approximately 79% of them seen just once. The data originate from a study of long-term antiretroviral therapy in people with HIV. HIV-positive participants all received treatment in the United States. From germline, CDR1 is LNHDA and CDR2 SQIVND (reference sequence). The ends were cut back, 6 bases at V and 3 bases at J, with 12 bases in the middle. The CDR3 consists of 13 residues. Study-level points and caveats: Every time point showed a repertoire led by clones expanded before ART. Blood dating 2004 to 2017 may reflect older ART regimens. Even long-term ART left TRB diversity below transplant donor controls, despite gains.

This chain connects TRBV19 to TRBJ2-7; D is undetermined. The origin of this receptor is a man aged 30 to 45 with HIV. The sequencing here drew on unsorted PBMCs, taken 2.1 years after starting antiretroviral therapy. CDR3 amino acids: CASSSPSDYEQYF. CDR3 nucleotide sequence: TGTGCCAGTAGCAGTCCGTCGGACTACGAGCAGTACTTC. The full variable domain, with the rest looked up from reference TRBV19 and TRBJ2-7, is DGGITQSPKYLFRKEGQNVTLSCEQNLNHDAMYWYRQDPGQGLRLIYYSQIVNDFQKGDIAEGYSVSREKKESFPLTVTSAQKNPTAFYLCASSSPSDYEQYFGPGTRLTVT.